A single sample gave rise to the 31 T cell receptor beta chains below, sequenced in a study of CD8 T cells in Susac syndrome. Random hexamers were used to reverse transcribe roughly 0.45 to 1 ug of RNA. From the immunoSEQ multiplex PCR reads, TCRdb called clonotypes with MiXCR, one entry per CDR3 protein. The sample holds hundreds of thousands of distinct CDR3 sequences, more than 75% seen once. Material for sequencing was CD8+ T cells from PBMCs. The receptors derive from a human donor with multiple sclerosis.

The chain recombines TRBV28 with TRBJ2-1; 7 bases match TRBD1. The CDR3 spans 14 residues. Germline assignment: CDR1 MDHEN and CDR2 SYDVKM. Unmatched junction bases numbered 10, after V lost 8 bases and J lost 6 bases. CDR3 residues: CASVGTEESNEQFF. For the CDR3, the DNA is TGTGCCAGCGTGGGGACAGAGGAGTCCAATGAGCAGTTCTTC.

The rearrangement links TRBV7-9 to TRBJ2-7; no reliable D call. This CDR3 is 14 amino acids long. The germline CDR1 and CDR2 sequences are SEHNR and FQNEAQ (reference sequence). V lost 2 bases and J 4 bases, leaving 12 bases between the germline ends. The CDR3 DNA reads TGTGCCAGCAGCTTACACTTCGACCGGTACGAGCAGTACTTC. It specifies CASSLHFDRYEQYF.

In this sample, this clonotype turned up once. CDR3 nucleotides: TGTGCCAGCAGCTTAGCGGTAGGAGGAACAGGGGTGAACACTGAAGCTTTCTTT. Protein: CASSLAVGGTGVNTEAFF. The chain has TRBV7-8 and TRBJ1-1; 7 bases align to TRBD1. There are 18 residues in the CDR3. The V segment lost 0 bases and the J segment 0 bases; nucleotides outside the gene matches: 10. Germline loops: CDR1 SGHVS, CDR2 FQNEAQ. Using reference TRBV7-8 and TRBJ1-1 for the parts outside the CDR3, the full variable domain is GAGVSQSPRYKVAKRGQDVALRCDPISGHVSLFWYQQALGQGPEFLTYFQNEAQLDKSGLPSDRFFAERPEGSVSTLKIQRTQQEDSAVYLCASSLAVGGTGVNTEAFFGQGTRLTVV.

The chain recombines TRBV27 with TRBJ2-1, with D possibly TRBD1 on 5 matching bases. The germline V and J ends were trimmed by 8 bases and 4 bases, with 9 bases remaining between them. CDR3 length: 12 residues. CDR1 is MNHEY and CDR2 is SMNVEV in the germline V gene (reference sequence). CDR3 amino acids: CASWGRYNEQFF. CDR3 nucleotide sequence: TGTGCCAGCTGGGGCCGGTACAATGAGCAGTTCTTC.

The rearrangement joins TRBV28 to TRBJ2-3; no clear D. This CDR3 has 14 amino acids. Trimming removed 5 bases from V and 2 bases from J, with 11 bases in between. The germline gives CDR1 MDHEN, CDR2 SYDVKM. The CDR3: CASSQSVNTDTQYF. CDR3 DNA sequence: TGTGCCAGCAGTCAAAGCGTAAACACAGATACGCAGTATTTT.

The chain links TRBV5-4 to TRBJ1-2; 7 bases match TRBD1. The CDR3 runs 14 residues. CDR1 is SGHNT, CDR2 YYREEE, per germline (reference sequence). V lost 2 bases to trimming and J lost 3 bases; unmatched junction nucleotides: 4. CDR3 bases: TGTGCCAGCAGCTTCCGACAGGGTGACTATGGCTACACCTTC. It is translated as CASSFRQGDYGYTF. Drawing the rest from reference TRBV5-4 and TRBJ1-2, the complete variable domain is ETGVTQSPTHLIKTRGQQVTLRCSSQSGHNTVSWYQQALGQGPQFIFQYYREEENGRGNFPPRFSGLQFPNYSSELNVNALELDDSALYLCASSFRQGDYGYTFGSGTRLTVV.

CDR3 loop: CASSYDGTGLTDTQYF. DNA for the CDR3: TGTGCCAGCAGTTACGACGGGACAGGGCTGACAGATACGCAGTATTTT. The chain uses TRBV6-5 and TRBJ2-3; TRBD1 agrees at 9 bases. The CDR3 runs 16 residues. J lost 3 bases, V lost 2 bases, and 6 bases had no gene match. Germline-derived CDR1 and CDR2 are MNHEY and SVGAGI.

The chain uses TRBV6-1 and TRBJ2-7; D perhaps matches TRBD1 (5 bases). Germline CDR1 and CDR2: MNHNS and SASEGT. V was trimmed by 5 bases and J by 2 bases, leaving 19 bases between them. This CDR3 has 16 amino acids. As DNA, the CDR3 is TGTGCCAGCAGTACACGTTGTGGGGCCAGGGCCTACGAGCAGTACTTC. Translation: CASSTRCGARAYEQYF.

The gene calls are TRBV27 and TRBJ1-2; 8 bases are a match to TRBD1. This CDR3 spans 14 amino acids. The germline gives CDR1 MNHEY, CDR2 SMNVEV (reference sequence). Germline trimming cut 4 bases from V and 8 bases from J; bases unmatched to any gene: 9. The CDR3 DNA follows: TGTGCCAGCAGTTCATACAGGGGGGCGGCGGGCTACACCTTC. Translating it yields CASSSYRGAAGYTF.

This chain links TRBV27 with TRBJ2-3, with D possibly being TRBD1 (7 bases). Germline V gives CDR1 MNHEY, CDR2 SMNVEV (reference sequence). V lost 10 bases and J 2 bases, leaving 13 bases between the germline ends. The CDR3 is 13 residues long. The CDR3 region has the DNA TGTGCCACCAGGGGGGTTTTCACAGATACGCAGTATTTT. It translates to CATRGVFTDTQYF.

The CDR3, as DNA: TGTGCCAGCAGCTCCGACCGTGGACTAGCTTACACCGGGGAGCTGTTTTTT. Amino acids: CASSSDRGLAYTGELFF. The rearrangement links TRBV11-2 to TRBJ2-2; 8 bases are shared with TRBD2. Trimming removed 4 bases from V and 3 bases from J; junction bases left unmatched: 10. The CDR3 contains 17 residues. Per germline, CDR1 SGHAT and CDR2 FQNNGV.

V is TRBV7-8 and J is TRBJ2-3; D might be TRBD1 (6 bases). The CDR3 contains 12 residues. V was clipped by 4 bases and J by 5 bases, with 7 bases between them. Germline V CDR1 and CDR2: SGHVS, FQNEAQ. The CDR3 is CASSSDRDTQYF. In nucleotides, the CDR3 is TGTGCCAGCAGCTCGGACAGAGATACGCAGTATTTT. The whole variable domain, filled in from reference TRBV7-8 and TRBJ2-3, reads GAGVSQSPRYKVAKRGQDVALRCDPISGHVSLFWYQQALGQGPEFLTYFQNEAQLDKSGLPSDRFFAERPEGSVSTLKIQRTQQEDSAVYLCASSSDRDTQYFGPGTRLTVL.

This clonotype occurred a few times. The chain links TRBV27 to TRBJ1-5, with D maybe TRBD1 (5 bases). The germline V gene has CDR1 MNHEY and CDR2 SMNVEV (reference sequence). The germline V and J ends were trimmed by 2 bases and 5 bases, with 10 bases remaining between them. CDR3 length: 14 residues. The CDR3 region is CASSLIQGHQPQHF. The CDR3 nucleotides read TGTGCCAGCAGTTTAATCCAGGGACATCAGCCCCAGCATTTT.

The V call is TRBV15, the J call TRBJ1-1; maybe TRBD1 (6 bases). This CDR3 region has 11 residues. Germline V CDR1 and CDR2: LNHNV, YYDKDF (reference sequence). V was shortened by 5 bases and J by 8 bases, with 9 bases between the two germline ends. DNA of the CDR3: TGTGCCACCAGCTTAGGACAGGAAGCTTTCTTT. Its translation: CATSLGQEAFF.

A few counts support this clonotype. The CDR3 is CASSPTSSYNEQFF. The CDR3 region has the DNA TGTGCCAGCAGTCCCACAAGCTCCTACAATGAGCAGTTCTTC. This sequence joins TRBV27 and TRBJ2-1; unclear D gene. This CDR3 is built from 14 residues. The ends were cut back, 5 bases at V and 0 bases at J, with 8 bases in the middle. The germline V gene has CDR1 MNHEY and CDR2 SMNVEV (reference sequence).

In this sample, this clonotype turned up a few times. The chain couples TRBV12-5 to TRBJ2-2; TRBD1 agrees at 8 bases. Trimming took 6 bases from V and 6 from J; bases not matched to a gene: 3. Looked up from germline, CDR1 is LGHNT and CDR2 is FRNRAP. The CDR3 sequence is 13 residues long. The CDR3 sequence: CASGQGGAGELFF. The CDR3 DNA follows: TGTGCTAGTGGACAGGGGGGCGCCGGGGAGCTGTTTTTT.

V and J are TRBV7-8 and TRBJ2-6; the D call may be TRBD1 or TRBD2 (7 bases each). CDR3 length: 15 amino acids. V was cut by 5 bases and J by 3 bases, with 11 bases left in between. Per the germline V gene, CDR1 is SGHVS and CDR2 is FQNEAQ. The CDR3 region has the DNA TGTGCCAGCAGCCCCAGGGGGGGTGGGGCCAACGTCCTGACTTTC. Translating gives CASSPRGGGANVLTF.

The rearrangement links TRBV28 to TRBJ1-5, with D maybe TRBD1 (5 bases). Trimming cost V 7 bases and J 2 bases, with 18 bases left between them. Germline CDR1 and CDR2: MDHEN and SYDVKM. The CDR3 consists of 16 residues. The CDR3 reads CASTRKGSRGNQPQHF. CDR3 coding DNA: TGTGCCAGCACCCGAAAGGGGAGCAGGGGCAATCAGCCCCAGCATTTT.

The genes are TRBV27 and TRBJ2-7; 10 bases match TRBD2. Germline V lookup: CDR1 MNHEY, CDR2 SMNVEV (reference sequence). V dropped 4 bases and J dropped 8; count of bases not matched to a gene: 5. The CDR3 has 13 amino acids. The DNA of the CDR3 is TGTGCCAGCAGTTACGGACTAGCGGCTAAGCAGTACTTC. It is translated as CASSYGLAAKQYF.

In its sample, this clonotype was seen a few times. This chain uses TRBV3-1 with TRBJ2-2; TRBD2 aligns across 7 bases. CDR1 LGHDT and CDR2 YNNKEL come from the germline V gene (reference sequence). V lost 1 base, J lost 5 bases, and 1 base stayed unmatched. This CDR3 has 14 residues. CDR3 protein: CASSQVGGTGELFF. The CDR3 DNA follows: TGTGCCAGCAGCCAAGTCGGGGGGACCGGGGAGCTGTTTTTT. The whole variable domain, filled in from reference TRBV3-1 and TRBJ2-2, reads DTAVSQTPKYLVTQMGNDKSIKCEQNLGHDTMYWYKQDSKKFLKIMFSYNNKELIINETVPNRFSPKSPDKAHLNLHINSLELGDSAVYFCASSQVGGTGELFFGEGSRLTVL.

The V and J genes are TRBV5-1 and TRBJ2-1; D gene ambiguous. CDR1 is SGHRS and CDR2 is YFSETQ in the germline V gene. V lost 0 bases to trimming and J lost 6 bases, with 13 bases between them. CDR3 length: 15 amino acids. The CDR3 nucleotides are TGCGCCAGCAGCTTGGACCAAAGAGCTTCCAATGAGCAGTTCTTC. Translation gives CASSLDQRASNEQFF.

The rearrangement links TRBV27 to TRBJ2-7; weak D call: TRBD1 (6 bases). This CDR3 has 14 amino acids. With 3 bases removed from V and 2 bases from J, the gap between germline ends came to 11 bases. Germline V gene data show CDR1 as MNHEY and CDR2 as SMNVEV (reference sequence). The CDR3 spells CASSFWQGTYEQYF. CDR3 bases: TGTGCCAGCAGTTTCTGGCAGGGGACCTACGAGCAGTACTTC.

V gene TRBV11-2 combines with J gene TRBJ2-5, with D possibly matching TRBD2 (6 bases). Germline CDR1 reads SGHAT; CDR2 reads FQNNGV. The CDR3 consists of 11 residues. V was pared by 8 bases and J by 9 bases, with 13 bases between. In DNA form, the CDR3 reads TGTGCCAGCGTCTCGCGGGGACCCCAGTACTTC. Translation gives CASVSRGPQYF.

The chain uses TRBV27 and TRBJ1-1; possible D gene TRBD1, 5 bases. The CDR3 loop spans 14 amino acids. Germline V gives CDR1 MNHEY, CDR2 SMNVEV (reference sequence). The V gene lost 5 bases and the J gene lost 1 base, with 11 bases spanning the gap. The CDR3 nucleotides are TGTGCCAGCAGTACCGTCGGGGGGAACACTGAAGCTTTCTTT. This translates into CASSTVGGNTEAFF.

The rearrangement joins TRBV6-4 to TRBJ1-2; D unresolved. The germline V gene encodes CDR1 MRHNA and CDR2 SNTAGT. This CDR3 has 17 amino acids. Trimming took off 5 bases at V and 4 bases at J, with 23 bases between the two ends. The CDR3, as DNA: TGTGCCAGCAGTTTGTTGTCCCCACACGGAAAGACCTATGGCTACACCTTC. Protein product: CASSLLSPHGKTYGYTF.

This chain's CDR3 is CASSSSRGRENFNEQFF. As DNA, the CDR3 is TGTGCCAGCAGTTCCTCCCGCGGGAGGGAAAATTTTAATGAGCAGTTCTTC. The rearrangement links TRBV28 to TRBJ2-1; TRBD2 matches 9 bases. This CDR3 is 17 amino acids long. CDR1 and CDR2 (germline): MDHEN, SYDVKM. V dropped 4 bases and J dropped 7; count of bases not matched to a gene: 14. The full variable domain, completed using reference TRBV28 and TRBJ2-1, is DVKVTQSSRYLVKRTGEKVFLECVQDMDHENMFWYRQDPGLGLRLIYFSYDVKMKEKGDIPEGYSVSREKKERFSLILESASTNQTSMYLCASSSSRGRENFNEQFFGPGTRLTVL.

The rearrangement uses TRBV12-3 or TRBV12-4 and TRBJ2-1; D not certain. There are 13 residues in the CDR3. V was trimmed by 2 bases and J by 9 bases, leaving 11 bases between them. The CDR3 loop reads CASSLRGRGEQFF. The CDR3 DNA is TGTGCCAGCAGTTTAAGAGGCCGCGGTGAGCAGTTCTTC.

This chain uses TRBV29-1 with TRBJ2-7, with D hard to call. Between the trimmed V and J ends, which lost 3 bases and 6 bases, there was a span of 9 bases. Germline CDR1 SQVTM, CDR2 ANQGSEA. The CDR3 runs to 11 residues. CDR3 residues: CSVDKGGEQYF. CDR3 DNA sequence: TGCAGCGTTGATAAAGGTGGCGAGCAGTACTTC.

CDR3 loop: CASSSGETYEQYF. The CDR3 coding sequence is TGTGCCAGCAGCTCTGGGGAGACCTACGAGCAGTACTTC. The chain joins TRBV7-9 to TRBJ2-7; D is possibly TRBD2 (5 bases). The germline gives CDR1 SEHNR, CDR2 FQNEAQ (reference sequence). The length of the CDR3 is 13 residues. V was shortened by 4 bases and J by 2 bases, with 9 bases between the two germline ends.

This clonotype showed up just once. The gene calls are TRBV18 and TRBJ2-1, with 10 bases aligning to TRBD2. CDR3 length: 16 residues. CDR1 and CDR2 (germline): KGHSH, LQKENI. The V gene end was trimmed by 1 base and the J gene end by 9 bases; junction bases not matched to a gene: 9. The CDR3 bases are TGTGCCAGCTCACCACTCCTAGCGGGAGATAGGAGTGAGCAGTTCTTC. This gives the protein CASSPLLAGDRSEQFF. The complete variable domain, with remaining parts taken from reference TRBV18 and TRBJ2-1, reads NAGVMQNPRHLVRRRGQEARLRCSPMKGHSHVYWYRQLPEEGLKFMVYLQKENIIDESGMPKERFSAEFPKEGPSILRIQQVVRGDSAAYFCASSPLLAGDRSEQFFGPGTRLTVL.

The rearrangement joins TRBV19 to TRBJ2-1; D gene ambiguous. Germline loops: CDR1 LNHDA, CDR2 SQIVND (reference sequence). V was cut by 0 bases and J by 4 bases, with 10 bases left in between. The CDR3 extends over 15 amino acids. The CDR3 DNA is TGTGCCAGTAGTATAGATCTGGCGGCGTACAATGAGCAGTTCTTC. Translation gives CASSIDLAAYNEQFF.